The present entry profiles one T cell receptor (beta chain) with its context. Trimming removed 3 bases from V and 0 bases from J, with 5 bases in between. CDR1 is SNHLY and CDR2 is FYNNEI in the germline V gene. CDR3 length: 13 amino acids. In each case, RNA was isolated and then reverse transcribed into cDNA as the sequencing template. TCRdb keeps only in-frame clones here, not all; method: immunoSEQ multiplex PCR. The sample holds more than 200,000 clones, around two thirds seen once. Sampling of alopecia areata patients yielded lesional scalp punch biopsies as well as peripheral blood. Both CD4+ and CD8+ T cells were separated by sorting PBMCs. This specimen belongs to a study of CD8+ T cells in alopecia areata. Study summary: Treated patients swallowed 5 to 10 mg of oral tofacitinib twice daily.

The sequenced sample was CD4+ T cells sorted from blood, obtained at week 0. V usage is TRBV2 and J usage is TRBJ1-1; D not resolved. The receptor comes from a human donor with alopecia areata. CDR3 in DNA: TGTGCCAGCAGTGATAGAGTGAACACTGAAGCTTTCTTT. Translated, it gives CASSDRVNTEAFF.